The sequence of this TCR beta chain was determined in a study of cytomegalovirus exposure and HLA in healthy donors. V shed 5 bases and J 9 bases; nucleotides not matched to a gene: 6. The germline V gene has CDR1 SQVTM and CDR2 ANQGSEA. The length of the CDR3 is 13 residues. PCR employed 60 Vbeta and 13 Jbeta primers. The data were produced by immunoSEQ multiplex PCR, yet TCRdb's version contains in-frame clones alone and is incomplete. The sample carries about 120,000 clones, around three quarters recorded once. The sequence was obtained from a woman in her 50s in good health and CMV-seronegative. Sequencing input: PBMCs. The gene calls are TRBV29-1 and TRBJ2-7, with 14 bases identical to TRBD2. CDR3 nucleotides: TGCAGCGTTTTGGGACTAGCGGGAGTTCGGCAGTACTTC. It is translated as CSVLGLAGVRQYF.